This paragraph reports one T cell receptor (beta chain). Its matching antigen is unknown. The record originates from a study of STAT3 mutations in large granular lymphocyte leukemia. Broader study findings: In T-cell large granular lymphocyte leukemia, about half of patients showed multiple immunodominant subclonotypes.

Trimming removed 4 bases at V and 0 bases at J, with 13 bases between. Germline assignment: CDR1 SGHAT and CDR2 FQNNGV. The CDR3 sequence is 16 residues long. Libraries were prepared by immunoSEQ multiplex PCR; TCRdb keeps only in-frame clonotypes and omits some of them. The sample lists tens of thousands of clones, nearly 90% seen once, with under 0.55% in the top ten. This chain links TRBV11-2 with TRBJ1-3; no clear D gene. The TCR was taken from a human donor with T large granular lymphocyte leukemia. Some clones in this sample may be carry-over from other donors' samples. Input material: PBMCs. CDR3 protein: CASSSKIRRSGNTIYF. CDR3 DNA sequence: TGTGCCAGCAGCTCCAAGATTCGGCGCTCTGGAAACACCATATATTTT.